These 20 T cell receptor beta chains share one sample of origin, sequenced in a study of beta chain features in type 1 diabetes. Expressed TCRB transcripts were sequenced, since all the RNA that had been isolated was reverse transcribed. Assay used: immunoSEQ multiplex PCR; TCRdb lists only in-frame clones, some missing. Of about 350,000 clones in the sample, around a fifth were seen once. The sequencing sample was made of naive CD4+ T cells from blood. These receptors originate from a woman between 18 and 29 years old in good health.

This clone was seen a handful of times. The rearrangement joins TRBV7-9 to TRBJ2-3; maybe TRBD1 (6 bases). This CDR3 has 15 residues. V lost 5 bases to trimming and J lost 6 bases, with 18 bases between them. Germline values: CDR1 SEHNR, CDR2 FQNEAQ (reference sequence). This CDR3 reads CASSQGGELGDTQYF. The CDR3, as DNA: TGTGCCAGCAGCCAAGGGGGTGAGCTCGGGGATACGCAGTATTTT.

The chain couples TRBV4-2 to TRBJ2-7; D is unclear. The CDR3 totals 15 residues. V dropped 2 bases and J dropped 5 bases, with 16 bases sitting between them. Germline loops: CDR1 LGHNA, CDR2 YNFKEQ. CDR3 in amino acids: CASSQLSRAKNEQYF. The CDR3 DNA reads as TGTGCCAGCAGCCAACTCTCTAGAGCGAAGAACGAGCAGTACTTC.

This clone has a handful of counts. The V and J genes are TRBV6-1 and TRBJ2-5; 7 nucleotides align to TRBD2. The V segment lost 4 bases and the J segment 0 bases; nucleotides outside the gene matches: 8. Germline V gives CDR1 MNHNS, CDR2 SASEGT. The CDR3 contains 16 residues. CDR3 in amino acids: CASSGGGARYQETQYF. The DNA of the CDR3 is TGTGCCAGCAGTGGGGGGGGAGCCAGGTACCAAGAGACCCAGTACTTC.

This chain uses TRBV29-1 with TRBJ1-1; no definite D call. The germline V gene encodes CDR1 SQVTM and CDR2 ANQGSEA. V was pared by 4 bases and J by 6 bases, with 9 bases between. The CDR3 length is 11 residues. The CDR3 loop reads CSVAGFAEAFF. CDR3 nucleotide sequence: TGCAGCGTTGCCGGGTTCGCTGAAGCTTTCTTT. The full variable domain, in which reference TRBV29-1 and TRBJ1-1 provide the parts outside the CDR3, is SAVISQKPSRDICQRGTSLTIQCQVDSQVTMMFWYRQQPGQSLTLIATANQGSEATYESGFVIDKFPISRPNLTFSTLTVSNMSPEDSSIYLCSVAGFAEAFFGQGTRLTVV.

This clone was found a few times. The chain recombines TRBV18 with TRBJ2-5; possible D gene TRBD2, 6 bases. Deletions cut 3 bases from V and 9 bases from J, with 23 bases between. Germline CDR1 and CDR2: KGHSH and LQKENI. The CDR3 is 16 amino acids. CDR3 region: CASSPLPPGLSSPQYF. For the CDR3, the DNA is TGTGCCAGCTCACCTCTACCTCCGGGACTGTCGAGCCCCCAGTACTTC.

The chain couples TRBV5-1 to TRBJ2-2; D ambiguous. Germline CDR1 SGHRS, CDR2 YFSETQ. Trimming pared 0 bases from V and 1 base from J, leaving 7 bases between. The CDR3 length is 15 residues. DNA for the CDR3: TGCGCCAGCAGCTTGGACTCAGGGAACACCGGGGAGCTGTTTTTT. This translates into CASSLDSGNTGELFF.

In its sample, this clone was seen a few times. CDR3 sequence: CASSLLAGGRGEQFF. In DNA, the CDR3 is TGTGCCAGCAGCTTACTAGCGGGAGGGCGAGGTGAGCAGTTCTTC. V is TRBV7-2 and J is TRBJ2-1; 12 bases are a match to TRBD2. CDR3 length: 15 amino acids. J gave up 9 bases and V 2 bases, and 5 bases lay outside the gene matches. Germline V CDR1 and CDR2: SGHTA, FQGNSA.

This clone came up a few times. The rearrangement links TRBV7-3 to TRBJ2-3; 14 bases map to TRBD2. The CDR3 consists of 14 residues. V was clipped by 5 bases and J by 6 bases; unmatched bases: 1. The germline CDR1 and CDR2 sequences are SGHTA and FQGTGA. CDR3 coding DNA: TGTGCCAGCAGCAGGACTAGCGGGGGGGATACGCAGTATTTT. This encodes CASSRTSGGDTQYF.

This chain's CDR3 is CASSFPGWQKTQYF. In DNA, the CDR3 is TGTGCCAGCAGCTTTCCCGGGTGGCAGAAGACCCAGTACTTC. This chain links TRBV7-2 with TRBJ2-5; D is ambiguous. This CDR3 spans 14 amino acids. Between the trimmed V and J ends, which lost 3 bases and 6 bases, there was a span of 14 bases. The germline CDR1 and CDR2 sequences are SGHTA and FQGNSA.

This clone was seen more than once but under ten times. This sequence joins TRBV7-9 and TRBJ2-7; D remains unclear. The germline V gene has CDR1 SEHNR and CDR2 FQNEAQ (reference sequence). The CDR3 spans 15 residues. The V gene lost 3 bases and the J gene lost 0 bases, with 12 bases spanning the gap. CDR3 coding DNA: TGTGCCAGCAGCTTTTCCTCCGAGAACTCCTACGAGCAGTACTTC. This encodes CASSFSSENSYEQYF.

The DNA of the CDR3 is TGTGCCAGTAGTATAGTGGAGGCCCCGAACACCGGGGAGCTGTTTTTT. This translates into CASSIVEAPNTGELFF. This chain connects TRBV19 to TRBJ2-2; weak D call: TRBD2 (5 bases). The CDR3 length is 16 residues. V was trimmed by 1 base and J by 0 bases, leaving 9 bases between them. CDR1 is LNHDA, CDR2 SQIVND, per germline (reference sequence).

Only a few counts were recorded for this clone. The CDR3 DNA reads as TGTGCCAGCAGTATCGGCCAAGAGACCCAGTACTTC. This codes for CASSIGQETQYF. This chain links TRBV6-6 with TRBJ2-5; D gene ambiguous. The length of the CDR3 is 12 residues. Trimming removed 5 bases from V and 1 base from J, with 5 bases in between. Germline assignment: CDR1 MNHNY and CDR2 SVGAGI (reference sequence).

This chain joins TRBV2 and TRBJ2-6, with a tentative D call TRBD1 (6 bases). Germline V gene data show CDR1 as SNHLY and CDR2 as FYNNEI. The germline V and J ends were trimmed by 10 bases and 2 bases, with 18 bases remaining between them. The CDR3 is 16 residues long. CDR3 region: CATHRDTTPGANVLTF. The CDR3 nucleotides read TGTGCCACCCACCGGGACACAACACCTGGGGCCAACGTCCTGACTTTC.

The count of this clone is one. V and J are TRBV5-6 and TRBJ1-5, with unresolved D. Trimming cost V 0 bases and J 0 bases, with 10 bases left between them. Looked up from germline, CDR1 is SGHDT and CDR2 is YYEEEE. The CDR3 consists of 16 residues. The CDR3 DNA sequence: TGTGCCAGCAGCTTGGGGCGGGCCTTTAGCAATCAGCCCCAGCATTTT. It encodes CASSLGRAFSNQPQHF. The entire variable domain, with the rest obtained from reference TRBV5-6 and TRBJ1-5, is as follows: DAGVTQSPTHLIKTRGQQVTLRCSPKSGHDTVSWYQQALGQGPQFIFQYYEEEERQRGNFPDRFSGHQFPNYSSELNVNALLLGDSALYLCASSLGRAFSNQPQHFGDGTRLSIL.

Only a few counts were recorded for this clone. This rearrangement joins TRBV6-1 to TRBJ2-7; TRBD1 agrees at 10 bases. This CDR3 spans 14 amino acids. Per germline, CDR1 MNHNS and CDR2 SASEGT. V trimming: 4 bases; J trimming: 2 bases; junction bases outside the gene matches: 2. The CDR3 DNA sequence: TGTGCCAGCAGTGTGGGACAGGGGACCTACGAGCAGTACTTC. Translating it yields CASSVGQGTYEQYF.

V is TRBV7-9 and J is TRBJ2-2; 7 nucleotides match TRBD1. The germline CDR1 and CDR2 sequences are SEHNR and FQNEAQ (reference sequence). With V trimmed by 4 bases and J by 6 bases, 11 bases remained unmatched. The CDR3 contains 16 residues. This CDR3 reads CASSSILKGASGELFF. In DNA, the CDR3 is TGTGCCAGCAGCTCTATCCTGAAGGGGGCTTCCGGGGAGCTGTTTTTT.

V is TRBV5-5 and J is TRBJ2-4; 8 bases agree with TRBD1. V dropped 5 bases and J dropped 9; count of bases not matched to a gene: 13. CDR1 SGHKS and CDR2 YYEKEE come from the germline V gene (reference sequence). This CDR3 is built from 15 residues. The chain's CDR3 is CASRTTRQGQAIQYF. The CDR3 nucleotides read TGTGCCAGCAGAACAACCCGGCAGGGACAGGCCATTCAGTACTTC.

The CDR3 DNA reads as TGTGCCACCAGCAGAGAAGGCAGGGGATGGATGAAGAGCAATCAGCCCCAGCATTTT. Its translation is CATSREGRGWMKSNQPQHF. This chain connects TRBV15 to TRBJ1-5; D may be TRBD1 (6 bases). The CDR3 length is 19 residues. Trimming took 0 bases from V and 1 from J, leaving 19 bases between them. CDR1 is LNHNV and CDR2 is YYDKDF in the germline V gene (reference sequence).

The chain joins TRBV5-1 to TRBJ1-2, with D perhaps matching TRBD1 (5 bases). Between the trimmed V and J ends, which lost 4 bases and 2 bases, there was a span of 12 bases. The CDR3 loop spans 14 amino acids. Germline-derived CDR1 and CDR2 are SGHRS and YFSETQ. The DNA of the CDR3 is TGCGCCAGCAGCCGCCGGGACTGGAACTATGGCTACACCTTC. Translated: CASSRRDWNYGYTF.

This clone was counted a few times. The chain employs TRBV4-1 and TRBJ1-2; a weak D match, TRBD1 (6 bases). Germline V gives CDR1 MGHRA, CDR2 YSYEKL. The CDR3 extends over 13 amino acids. V shed 1 base and J shed 7 bases, with 10 bases lying between them. The CDR3 sequence is CASSQGSRGGYTF. The CDR3 DNA follows: TGCGCCAGCAGCCAAGGGTCCAGGGGTGGCTACACCTTC.